These T cell receptor beta chains were read from a single sample in a study of blood T cell repertoires in COVID-19. Some clones are missing from TCRdb's copy, which holds only in-frame ones; the method was immunoSEQ multiplex PCR. The table includes approximately 61,000 clones, roughly three quarters detected once. The sequenced material came from peripheral blood. These receptors all stem from a human donor in a cohort sampled during active COVID-19. Both conserved end residues are part of each CDR3. The D gene is left open where the match is weak. Expanded clones get a size class; other rows say once, few or many, or leave the size out.

abundance	v_gene	j_gene	d_gene	CDR3nt	CDR3aa
.	TRBV28	TRBJ1-2	.	TGTGCCAGCAGTTTCGCCGGGGGGGCGAGGGGCTACACCTTC	CASSFAGGARGYTF
.	TRBV2	TRBJ1-3	.	TGTGCCAGCAGTGTTGGAAGGAGCTCTGGAAACACCATATATTTT	CASSVGRSSGNTIYF
.	TRBV5-6	TRBJ2-6	.	TGTGCCAGCAGCCGAGGGGGCTCTGGGGCCAACGTCCTGACTTTC	CASSRGGSGANVLTF
once	TRBV19	TRBJ2-1	.	TGTGCCAGTAGCACTGATCATTCTTCACAGTGGGCGCAGTTCTTC	CASSTDHSSQWAQFF
.	TRBV7-2	TRBJ1-2	.	TGTGCCAGCTTCGGGGGGGATGGCTATGGCTACACCTTC	CASFGGDGYGYTF
.	TRBV5-5	TRBJ2-7	.	TGTGCCAGCAGCTTCGGGGACACGGGTTACGAGCAGTACTTC	CASSFGDTGYEQYF
.	TRBV30	TRBJ1-1	.	TGTGCCTGGAGGGGGGGGACTGAAGCTTTCTTT	CAWRGGTEAFF
.	TRBV21-1	TRBJ1-6	.	TGTGCCAGCAGCATGGAACAGGGAATCAAATCACCCCTCCACTTT	CASSMEQGIKSPLHF
.	TRBV28	TRBJ2-1	TRBD2	TGTGCCAGTAGCGACAGCGGGAGAGGGTACAATGAGCAGTTCTTC	CASSDSGRGYNEQFF
.	TRBV28	TRBJ2-7	TRBD1	TGTGCCAGCAGTTTTTTCGGGACAGGGTACTACGAGCAGTACTTC	CASSFFGTGYYEQYF
.	TRBV7-2	TRBJ2-7	TRBD2	TGTGCCAGCAGCTTCACGGGGGGAAAGTACGAGCAGTACTTC	CASSFTGGKYEQYF
.	TRBV28	TRBJ1-2	.	TGTGCCAGCAGGAGGGAGGATCGAGGCTACACCTTC	CASRREDRGYTF
once	TRBV12-3/TRBV12-4	TRBJ1-2	.	TGTGCCAGCAGTTTAGGGCCGAACTATGGCTACACCTTC	CASSLGPNYGYTF
.	TRBV29-1	TRBJ1-1	TRBD1	TGCAGCGTTACCGACAGGGGGCAGCGCGGCACTGAAGCTTTCTTT	CSVTDRGQRGTEAFF
few	TRBV3-1/TRBV3-2	TRBJ1-1	.	TGTGCCAGCAGCCGGGGCCGCACTGAAGCTTTCTTT	CASSRGRTEAFF
.	TRBV27	TRBJ1-5	.	TGTGCCAGCAGCCCCGGAGGGCAGCCCCAGCATTTT	CASSPGGQPQHF
many	TRBV19	TRBJ2-2	TRBD2	TGTGCCAGTAGACGACTAGCGGATAACACCGGGGAGCTGTTTTTT	CASRRLADNTGELFF
.	TRBV6-5	TRBJ1-1	TRBD1	TGTGCCAGCAGTTCCGCAGGGGGCGGCACTGAAGCTTTCTTT	CASSSAGGGTEAFF
.	TRBV19	TRBJ2-3	TRBD1	TGTGCCAGTAGTATAGCCAGGGGGCGGGATACGCAGTATTTT	CASSIARGRDTQYF
.	TRBV7-2	TRBJ2-2	TRBD2	TGTGCCAGCAGCTCGTTAGCGGGGGGGCGTATCACCGGGGAGCTGTTTTTT	CASSSLAGGRITGELFF
.	TRBV7-9	TRBJ1-4	.	TGTGCCAGCAGCTTAGCGTGGGGTCAGGGTGCAACTAATGAAAAACTGTTTTTT	CASSLAWGQGATNEKLFF
.	TRBV3-1/TRBV3-2	TRBJ1-5	.	TGTGCCAGCAGCCAAGGGCAGTATAATCAGCCCCAGCATTTT	CASSQGQYNQPQHF
.	TRBV19	TRBJ1-6	.	TGTGCCTCATCGGGTTTCCCTTATAATTCACCCCTCCACTTT	CASSGFPYNSPLHF
once	TRBV7-9	TRBJ2-3	.	TGTGCCAGCAGCACCTTAGCGGATACGCAGTATTTT	CASSTLADTQYF
few	TRBV15	TRBJ2-3	.	TGTGCCACCAGCAGGGAGTCTAGGCGGGATACGCAGTATTTT	CATSRESRRDTQYF
.	TRBV10-2	TRBJ2-1	.	TGCGCCAGCCGAGAGGGGGTGACCTACAATGAGCAGTTCTTC	CASREGVTYNEQFF
.	TRBV20-1	TRBJ2-7	.	TGCAGTGCTACGGACACCAACCGGGTATACTTC	CSATDTNRVYF
.	TRBV11-2	TRBJ1-2	.	TGTGCCAGCAGCTTAGATCCGGCGGGGATTTATGGCTACACCTTC	CASSLDPAGIYGYTF
.	TRBV10-3	TRBJ2-5	.	TGTGCCATCAGTGAGTCAACAGGGCGAGAGACCCAGTACTTC	CAISESTGRETQYF
.	TRBV28	TRBJ2-3	.	TGTGCCAGCAGTTACCCTCCTGCGGCCTTCACAGATACGCAGTATTTT	CASSYPPAAFTDTQYF
few	TRBV6-2/TRBV6-3	TRBJ2-2	.	TGTGCCAGCAGCTCCGGGCGGGGGCACACCGGGGAGCTGTTTTTT	CASSSGRGHTGELFF
.	TRBV6-6	TRBJ2-1	TRBD2	TGTGCCAGCAGTTCTCTCGCGGGAGGGGGCTACAATGAGCAGTTCTTC	CASSSLAGGGYNEQFF
few	TRBV27	TRBJ2-1	TRBD2	TGTGCCAGCAGTTATTCGCGGGGGGTCACTGAGCAGTTCTTC	CASSYSRGVTEQFF
.	TRBV4-1	TRBJ1-2	TRBD1	TGCGCCAGCAGCCAGGACGACAGGGGTGTTAAGGGCTACACCTTC	CASSQDDRGVKGYTF
.	TRBV27	TRBJ2-7	TRBD1	TGTGCCAGCAGTTTAGGGGACAGGGGCTACGAGCAGTACTTC	CASSLGDRGYEQYF
.	TRBV18	TRBJ1-5	.	TGTGCCAGCTCATCGACCCAGGGGTACAGGGACAATCAGCCCCAGCATTTT	CASSSTQGYRDNQPQHF
once	TRBV6-5	TRBJ2-7	.	TGTGCCAGCAGGGGGCAGATGGTCTACGAGCAGTACTTC	CASRGQMVYEQYF
.	TRBV7-2	TRBJ2-3	.	TGTGCCAGCAGCGTTAGATTCGCGGCAGATACGCAGTATTTT	CASSVRFAADTQYF
few	TRBV19	TRBJ1-6	.	TGTGCCAGCGACCCGACACGGGGGGCATCACCCCTCCACTTT	CASDPTRGASPLHF
.	TRBV2	TRBJ1-4	TRBD1	TGTGCCAGCAGCGGTGACAGGGCAGGGAATGAAAAACTGTTTTTT	CASSGDRAGNEKLFF
.	TRBV29-1	TRBJ2-5	.	TGCAGCGTTGTTCCCCCACCGGGGGAGACCCAGTACTTC	CSVVPPPGETQYF